One sample yielded the 7 T cell receptor beta chains listed below, sequenced in a study of cytomegalovirus exposure and HLA in healthy donors. PCR amplification relied on 60 Vbeta primers (plus 13 Jbeta primers). Repertoires were generated with immunoSEQ multiplex PCR, while TCRdb's copy carries only in-frame clones and drops some. The profile shows 150,000 to 200,000 clones, approximately 80% of them singletons. Sequencing used PBMCs. The receptors here all came from a middle-aged woman in good health and CMV-seropositive.

This clone occurred a few times. The chain has TRBV11-2 and TRBJ2-5, with 8 bases fitting TRBD2. CDR1 is SGHAT, CDR2 FQNNGV, per germline. The trim removed 5 bases at V and 5 bases at J, leaving 10 bases unmatched. This CDR3 has 15 residues. CDR3 in DNA: TGTGCCAGCAGCGACCCGGGACTAGGGGGTGAGACCCAGTACTTC. This codes for CASSDPGLGGETQYF.

This clone came up once. This sequence joins TRBV11-2 and TRBJ2-1; 15 positions agree with TRBD2. Germline-derived CDR1 and CDR2 are SGHAT and FQNNGV. The V gene end was trimmed by 6 bases and the J gene end by 9 bases; junction bases not matched to a gene: 6. This CDR3 region has 15 residues. The CDR3 nucleotides are TGTGCCAGCAGAACCGGACTAGCGGGGGGGCTTGAGCAGTTCTTC. Translated, it gives CASRTGLAGGLEQFF. The entire variable domain, with the rest obtained from reference TRBV11-2 and TRBJ2-1, is as follows: EAGVAQSPRYKIIEKRQSVAFWCNPISGHATLYWYQQILGQGPKLLIQFQNNGVVDDSQLPKDRFSAERLKGVDSTLKIQPAKLEDSAVYLCASRTGLAGGLEQFFGPGTRLTVL.

This clone showed up just once. The chain has TRBV9 and TRBJ2-5; D gene unclear. The V end lost 0 bases, the J end lost 7 bases, and 4 bases lay between the germline ends. The CDR3 has 11 residues. Germline CDR1 SGDLS, CDR2 YYNGEE. CDR3 DNA: TGTGCCAGCAGCGTAGACGGGACCCAGTACTTC. Residues: CASSVDGTQYF.

The table lists this clone with a count of one. CDR3 amino acids: CASSWGVSEQFF. In DNA, the CDR3 is TGTGCCAGCAGCTGGGGGGTCTCTGAGCAGTTCTTC. The chain carries TRBV5-8 and TRBJ2-1; TRBD2 might be the D (6 bases). CDR3 length equals 12 residues. Between the trimmed V and J ends, which lost 3 bases and 9 bases, there was a span of 10 bases. Germline values: CDR1 SGHTS, CDR2 YDEGEE. Full variable domain (missing parts from reference TRBV5-8 and TRBJ2-1): EAGVTQSPTHLIKTRGQQATLRCSPISGHTSVYWYQQALGLGLQFLLWYDEGEERNRGNFPPRFSGRQFPNYSSELNVNALELEDSALYLCASSWGVSEQFFGPGTRLTVL.

A word on this clone: The junction departs from the called germline gene at one end, perhaps through a read error. V gene TRBV5-1 combines with J gene TRBJ2-4; 7 nucleotides line up with TRBD1. CDR1 is SGHRS and CDR2 is YFSETQ in the germline V gene. The CDR3 is made up of 14 amino acids. The CDR3 loop reads CASSLQGFGNSQYF. The CDR3 DNA follows: TGCGCCAGCAGCTTACAGGGGTTTGGGAACAGTCAGTACTTC. The variable domain in full, with the rest retrieved from reference TRBV5-1 and TRBJ2-4, is KAGVTQTPRYLIKTRGQQVTLSCSPISGHRSVSWYQQTPGQGLQFLFEYFSETQRNKGNFPGRFSGRQFSNSRSEMNVSTLELGDSALYLCASSLQGFGNSQYFGAGTRLSVL.

The V gene is TRBV27, the J gene TRBJ1-6; 7 nucleotides align to TRBD1. The trim removed 6 bases at V and 8 bases at J, leaving 7 bases unmatched. Germline V gives CDR1 MNHEY, CDR2 SMNVEV (reference sequence). This CDR3 contains 14 residues. The CDR3 region is CASRVTGSHSPLHF. CDR3 in DNA: TGTGCCAGCAGGGTGACAGGGTCCCATTCACCCCTCCACTTT.

This CDR3 is CASSFGTGGAFF. The CDR3 DNA reads TGTGCCAGCAGCTTCGGGACAGGGGGCGCTTTCTTT. The chain links TRBV7-9 to TRBJ1-1; 12 nucleotides agree with TRBD1. V lost 3 bases and J lost 11; bases outside the gene matches: 1. CDR1 is SEHNR and CDR2 is FQNEAQ in the germline V gene (reference sequence). This CDR3 is built from 12 residues. The whole variable domain, filled in from reference TRBV7-9 and TRBJ1-1, reads DTGVSQNPRHKITKRGQNVTFRCDPISEHNRLYWYRQTLGQGPEFLTYFQNEAQLEKSRLLSDRFSAERPKGSFSTLEIQRTEQGDSAMYLCASSFGTGGAFFGQGTRLTVV.